A selection of T cell receptor beta chains follows, all from one sample in a study of T cell changes during pregnancy in multiple sclerosis. Using immunoSEQ multiplex PCR, the repertoire was profiled, and TCRdb retains in-frame clones only, with some absent. There are some 94,000 clones in the sample; 91% occur only once, and around 2% lies in the top ten. The sample was peripheral blood, taken in the first trimester of pregnancy. The receptors shown here come from a female donor in good health, enrolled as a control in a pregnancy study. The CDR3 runs from the conserved cysteine through the conserved F or W. D genes are given only for firm matches. The size of a clone is reported for some rows only, either as once, few or many, or as a class for expanded clones.

clone_size,d_call,j_call,v_call,cdr3_aa,cdr3_nt
.,TRBD2,TRBJ2-2,TRBV6-1,CASSLAGGGGELFF,TGTGCCAGCAGTTTAGCGGGGGGGGGCGGGGAGCTGTTTTTT
.,.,TRBJ2-5,TRBV2,CASSAQLGPGETQYF,TGTGCCAGCAGTGCCCAGTTGGGGCCAGGGGAGACCCAGTACTTC
.,.,TRBJ2-1,TRBV10-3,CAIRLQGGDNEQFF,TGTGCCATCAGGTTACAGGGGGGGGACAATGAGCAGTTCTTC
.,TRBD2,TRBJ2-7,TRBV25-1,CASSDVTSGDGYEQYF,TGTGCCAGCAGTGATGTAACTAGCGGGGACGGATACGAGCAGTACTTC
once,.,TRBJ2-3,TRBV7-3,CASSFSSGSSPTDTQYF,TGTGCCAGCAGCTTTTCCAGCGGGTCTAGTCCCACAGATACGCAGTATTTT
.,.,TRBJ1-1,TRBV9,CASSVGGGITEAFF,TGTGCCAGCAGCGTGGGGGGAGGGATCACTGAAGCTTTCTTT
once,.,TRBJ1-5,TRBV6-6,CASSYSGGGSNQPQHF,TGTGCCAGCAGTTACTCGGGGGGAGGAAGCAATCAGCCCCAGCATTTT
.,.,TRBJ1-3,TRBV6-5,CASSYNKGGSGNTIYF,TGTGCCAGCAGTTACAACAAGGGGGGGTCTGGAAACACCATATATTTT
.,TRBD1,TRBJ2-3,TRBV5-6,CASSLVRTGSGDTQYF,TGTGCCAGCAGCTTGGTTAGGACAGGTTCGGGAGATACGCAGTATTTT
.,.,TRBJ1-1,TRBV13,CASSSSGMMNTEAFF,TGTGCCAGCAGTTCTTCCGGGATGATGAACACTGAAGCTTTCTTT
.,TRBD1,TRBJ1-1,TRBV9,CASSVEGGMNTEAFF,TGTGCCAGCAGCGTAGAAGGGGGCATGAACACTGAAGCTTTCTTT
.,.,TRBJ1-1,TRBV4-1,CASSQDEIRRWRETEAFF,TGCGCCAGCAGCCAAGATGAAATACGACGGTGGAGGGAAACTGAAGCTTTCTTT
medium-sized,.,TRBJ1-1,TRBV27,CASSSFPNGEAFF,TGTGCCAGCAGTTCATTCCCGAACGGTGAAGCTTTCTTT
.,.,TRBJ1-2,TRBV4-1,CASSQGAASNYGYTF,TGCGCCAGCAGCCAAGGGGCAGCTTCTAACTATGGCTACACCTTC
.,TRBD1,TRBJ2-1,TRBV7-8,CASSWPRDRGLGQFF,TGTGCCAGCAGCTGGCCCCGGGACAGGGGGCTGGGGCAGTTCTTC
.,.,TRBJ2-1,TRBV5-4,CASSTAHEQFF,TGTGCCAGCAGCACAGCCCATGAGCAGTTCTTC
once,.,TRBJ1-6,TRBV7-8,CASSRTLQGYSPLHF,TGTGCCAGCAGCCGAACCCTACAGGGCTATTCACCCCTCCACTTT
.,.,TRBJ1-5,TRBV7-2,CASSFQSNQPQHF,TGTGCCAGCAGCTTCCAGAGCAATCAGCCCCAGCATTTT
.,TRBD1,TRBJ2-3,TRBV9,CASSVAAGGAGDTQYF,TGTGCCAGCAGCGTAGCTGCAGGGGGCGCCGGAGATACGCAGTATTTT
.,.,TRBJ1-2,TRBV19,CASNTQGVYTF,TGTGCCAGTAATACACAGGGCGTTTACACCTTC
.,TRBD1,TRBJ1-5,TRBV28,CASTGAPITNQPQHF,TGTGCCTCTACAGGGGCCCCGATAACCAATCAGCCCCAGCATTTT
.,.,TRBJ1-6,TRBV10-1,CASLEVQASYNSPLHF,TGCGCCAGCCTAGAGGTACAGGCGTCCTATAATTCACCCCTCCACTTT
.,.,TRBJ2-7,TRBV7-2,CASSHYRDNYEQYF,TGTGCCAGCAGCCACTACCGGGACAACTACGAGCAGTACTTC
.,.,TRBJ1-2,TRBV14,CASSQENGRNYGYTF,TGTGCCAGCAGCCAAGAAAATGGCAGGAACTATGGCTACACCTTC
.,.,TRBJ1-5,TRBV27,CASKLSGGQFVRNQPQHF,TGTGCCAGCAAGCTCTCCGGAGGACAGTTTGTACGCAATCAGCCCCAGCATTTT
.,.,TRBJ2-1,TRBV2,CASRQGTEQFF,TGTGCCAGCAGACAGGGTACTGAGCAGTTCTTC
.,TRBD2,TRBJ2-3,TRBV5-1,CASSNSGGFTDTQYF,TGCGCCAGCAGCAATAGCGGGGGCTTCACAGATACGCAGTATTTT
once,.,TRBJ1-3,TRBV29-1,CSAGEGKDTIYF,TGCAGCGCTGGGGAGGGAAAGGACACCATATATTTT
.,.,TRBJ2-5,TRBV5-5,CASSSEGLERDQETQYF,TGTGCCAGCAGCTCGGAGGGTTTAGAGCGGGACCAAGAGACCCAGTACTTC
.,TRBD2,TRBJ2-5,TRBV7-9,CASSFQLAGEETQYF,TGTGCCAGCAGCTTCCAACTAGCGGGGGAAGAGACCCAGTACTTC
.,.,TRBJ2-5,TRBV15,CATKGQQETQYF,TGTGCCACCAAGGGGCAGCAAGAGACCCAGTACTTC
.,.,TRBJ1-6,TRBV6-5,CASSEVTLDSPLHF,TGTGCCAGCAGTGAGGTCACATTGGATTCACCCCTCCACTTT
.,.,TRBJ2-6,TRBV4-3,CASSQDGSFSGANVLTF,TGCGCCAGCAGCCAAGATGGGAGCTTCTCTGGGGCCAACGTCCTGACTTTC
.,TRBD2,TRBJ2-5,TRBV7-2,CASSPGLVYETQYF,TGTGCCAGCAGCCCCGGACTAGTTTACGAGACCCAGTACTTC
.,TRBD2,TRBJ2-5,TRBV7-2,CASRKGTSGATETQYF,TGTGCCAGCAGAAAAGGGACTAGCGGGGCAACAGAGACCCAGTACTTC
.,.,TRBJ1-5,TRBV30,CAWSEGALSGQPQHF,TGTGCCTGGAGTGAAGGAGCCCTCTCGGGTCAGCCCCAGCATTTT
.,TRBD1,TRBJ2-7,TRBV14,CASSQSVRGQRKYEQYF,TGTGCCAGCAGCCAGAGTGTTCGGGGACAGAGAAAGTACGAGCAGTACTTC
.,TRBD1,TRBJ1-1,TRBV6-5,CASSGLSDRAEAFF,TGTGCCAGCAGTGGCCTTTCGGACAGGGCTGAAGCTTTCTTT
once,.,TRBJ2-5,TRBV15,CATSMYWESQETQYF,TGTGCCACCAGCATGTACTGGGAGAGTCAAGAGACCCAGTACTTC
.,.,TRBJ2-2,TRBV28,CASSSVATGNTGELFF,TGTGCCAGCAGTTCGGTGGCGACAGGGAACACCGGGGAGCTGTTTTTT
.,.,TRBJ2-7,TRBV4-1,CASSQSETGNSYEQYF,TGCGCCAGCAGCCAATCTGAGACGGGGAACTCCTACGAGCAGTACTTC
.,.,TRBJ1-1,TRBV27,CASSSLTVNTEAFF,TGTGCCAGCAGTTCCCTTACGGTGAACACTGAAGCTTTCTTT
.,.,TRBJ2-5,TRBV7-9,CASSGDSQETQYF,TGTGCCAGCAGCGGAGACAGCCAAGAGACCCAGTACTTC
.,.,TRBJ1-1,TRBV7-8,CASSLVPRQGTEAFF,TGTGCCAGCAGCTTAGTACCCAGGCAGGGAACTGAAGCTTTCTTT
.,TRBD1,TRBJ2-5,TRBV5-1,CASSFNRGMGETQYF,TGCGCCAGCAGCTTTAACAGGGGTATGGGAGAGACCCAGTACTTC
few,.,TRBJ1-6,TRBV11-2,CASSLGGQIYNSPLHF,TGTGCCAGCAGCTTAGGGGGCCAGATCTATAATTCACCCCTCCACTTT